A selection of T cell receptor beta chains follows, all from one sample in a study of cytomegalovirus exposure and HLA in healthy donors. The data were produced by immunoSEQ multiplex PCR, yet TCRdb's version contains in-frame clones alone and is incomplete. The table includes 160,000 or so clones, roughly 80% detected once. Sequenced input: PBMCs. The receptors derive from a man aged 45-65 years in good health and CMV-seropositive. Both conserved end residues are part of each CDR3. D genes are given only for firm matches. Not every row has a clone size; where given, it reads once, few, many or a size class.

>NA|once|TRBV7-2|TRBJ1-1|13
CASSPQWYTEAFF
TGTGCCAGCAGCCCACAGTGGTACACTGAAGCTTTCTTT
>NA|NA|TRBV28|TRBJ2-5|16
CASSLFLGGRQETQYF
TGTGCCAGCAGTTTATTTCTCGGGGGACGGCAAGAGACCCAGTACTTC
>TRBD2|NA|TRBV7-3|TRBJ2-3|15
CASSLRLAGADTQYF
TGTGCCAGCAGCTTACGGCTAGCGGGAGCAGATACGCAGTATTTT
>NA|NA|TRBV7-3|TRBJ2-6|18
CASSQLTGSVSGANVLTF
TGTGCCAGCAGCCAGCTTACAGGGAGTGTTTCTGGGGCCAACGTCCTGACTTTC
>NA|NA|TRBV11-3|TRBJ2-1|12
CASSPDSNEQFF
TGTGCCAGCAGCCCTGACAGCAATGAGCAGTTCTTC
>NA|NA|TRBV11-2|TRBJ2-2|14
CASSLAYNTGELFF
TGTGCCAGCAGCTTAGCCTACAACACCGGGGAGCTGTTTTTT
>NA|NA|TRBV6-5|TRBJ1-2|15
CASRSSRGPNYGYTF
TGTGCCAGCAGATCCAGCAGGGGTCCTAACTATGGCTACACCTTC
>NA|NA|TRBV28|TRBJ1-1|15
CASSLGRPRAPQAFF
TGTGCCAGCAGTTTGGGGAGGCCAAGGGCCCCTCAAGCTTTCTTT
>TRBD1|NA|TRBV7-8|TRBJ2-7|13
CASTPDRAYEQYF
TGTGCCAGCACCCCTGACAGGGCCTACGAGCAGTACTTC
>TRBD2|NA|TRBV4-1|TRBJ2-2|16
CASLSLRGGDTGELFF
TGCGCCAGCCTCTCCCTTCGCGGGGGGGACACCGGGGAGCTGTTTTTT
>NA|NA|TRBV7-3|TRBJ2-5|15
CASSFQRGAAETQYF
TGTGCCAGCAGCTTTCAAAGGGGCGCGGCTGAGACCCAGTACTTC
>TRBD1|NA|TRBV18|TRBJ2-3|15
CASSLGTGGADTQYF
TGTGCCAGCTCACTAGGGACAGGGGGTGCAGATACGCAGTATTTT
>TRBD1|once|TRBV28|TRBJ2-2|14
CASRGTGNTGELFF
TGTGCCAGCAGGGGGACAGGTAACACCGGGGAGCTGTTTTTT
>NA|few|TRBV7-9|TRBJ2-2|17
CASSFGGGAQNTGELFF
TGTGCCAGCAGCTTTGGCGGGGGCGCCCAGAACACCGGGGAGCTGTTTTTT
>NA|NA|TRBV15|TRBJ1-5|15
CATSRDLDYDQPQHF
TGTGCCACCAGCAGAGATCTCGACTACGATCAGCCCCAGCATTTT
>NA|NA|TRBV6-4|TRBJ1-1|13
CASSDSGGTEAFF
TGTGCCAGCAGTGACTCCGGGGGGACTGAAGCTTTCTTT
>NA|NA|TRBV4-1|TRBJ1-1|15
CASSQDRGSPTEAFF
TGCGCCAGCAGCCAAGACAGGGGTTCACCCACTGAAGCTTTCTTT
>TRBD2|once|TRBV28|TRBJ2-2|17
CASSPDTSGRNTGELFF
TGTGCCAGCAGTCCAGATACTAGCGGGAGAAACACCGGGGAGCTGTTTTTT
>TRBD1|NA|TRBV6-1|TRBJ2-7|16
CASREGTGRSSYEQYF
TGTGCCAGCAGGGAAGGGACAGGGCGATCTTCCTACGAGCAGTACTTC
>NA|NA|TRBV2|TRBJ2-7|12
CASSEGPPGQYF
TGTGCCAGCTCGGAGGGCCCTCCAGGGCAGTACTTC
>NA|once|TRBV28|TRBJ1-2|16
CASSLPSTGLSGGYTF
TGTGCCAGCAGTTTACCCTCAACAGGGCTTTCGGGTGGCTACACCTTC
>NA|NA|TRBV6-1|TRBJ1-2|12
CATQDSYYGYTF
TGTGCCACCCAGGACAGTTACTATGGCTACACCTTC
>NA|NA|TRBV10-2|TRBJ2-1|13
CASGTQSYNEQFF
TGCGCCAGCGGGACTCAATCCTACAATGAGCAGTTCTTC
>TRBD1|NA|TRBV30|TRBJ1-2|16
CAWRGLGTAFNYGYTF
TGTGCCTGGAGGGGGCTGGGGACAGCATTTAACTATGGCTACACCTTC
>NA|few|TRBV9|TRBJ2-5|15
CASSVAYTGQETQYF
TGTGCCAGCAGCGTAGCCTACACAGGTCAAGAGACCCAGTACTTC
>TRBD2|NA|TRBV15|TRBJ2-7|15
CATSRGTGLAYEQYF
TGTGCCACCAGCAGAGGAACGGGACTAGCCTACGAGCAGTACTTC
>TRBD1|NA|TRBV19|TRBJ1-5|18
CARRPGGQLCYSNQPQHF
TGTGCCAGACGCCCTGGGGGACAGCTTTGCTATAGCAATCAGCCCCAGCATTTT
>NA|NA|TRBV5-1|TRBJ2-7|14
CASSRGTENYEQYF
TGCGCCAGCAGCAGGGGGACGGAGAACTACGAGCAGTACTTC
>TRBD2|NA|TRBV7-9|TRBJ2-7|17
CASSPPFTSVKPYEQYF
TGTGCCAGCAGCCCTCCCTTCACTAGCGTCAAGCCGTACGAGCAGTACTTC
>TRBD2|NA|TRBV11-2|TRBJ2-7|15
CASSLIVAGEGEQYF
TGTGCCAGCAGCTTAATTGTGGCGGGAGAGGGAGAGCAGTACTTC
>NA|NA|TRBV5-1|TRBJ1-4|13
CASSGGGDEKLFF
TGCGCCAGCAGCGGCGGGGGAGATGAAAAACTGTTTTTT
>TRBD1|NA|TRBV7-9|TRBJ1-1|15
CASSPQGGDGTEAFF
TGTGCCAGCAGCCCGCAGGGGGGTGACGGCACTGAAGCTTTCTTT
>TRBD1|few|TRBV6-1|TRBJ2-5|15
CASSDRDRGQETQYF
TGTGCCAGCAGTGACCGGGACAGGGGGCAAGAGACCCAGTACTTC
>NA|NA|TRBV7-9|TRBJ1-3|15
CASSFYRAQGNTIYF
TGTGCCAGCAGCTTTTACAGGGCCCAGGGAAACACCATATATTTT
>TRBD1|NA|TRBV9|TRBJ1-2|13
CASSLQGNYGYTF
TGTGCCAGCAGCCTACAGGGGAACTATGGCTACACCTTC
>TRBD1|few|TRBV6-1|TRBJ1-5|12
CASSELQGARHF
TGTGCCAGCAGTGAATTACAGGGGGCGAGACATTTT
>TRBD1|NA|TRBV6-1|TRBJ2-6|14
CAIRTGTGANVLTF
TGTGCCATTAGGACAGGGACTGGGGCCAACGTCCTGACTTTC
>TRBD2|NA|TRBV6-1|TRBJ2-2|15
CASSELLAGDGELFF
TGTGCCAGCAGTGAGCTCCTAGCGGGAGACGGGGAGCTGTTTTTT
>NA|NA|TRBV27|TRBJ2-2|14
CASSLVVGPGELFF
TGTGCCAGCAGTTTAGTAGTTGGGCCCGGGGAGCTGTTTTTT
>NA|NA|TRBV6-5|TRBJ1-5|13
CASRSDRSQPQHF
TGTGCCAGCAGGAGCGACAGGAGTCAGCCCCAGCATTTT
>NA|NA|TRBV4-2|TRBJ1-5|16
CASSPSITGLGQPQHF
TGTGCCAGCAGCCCGTCGATTACAGGGCTTGGTCAGCCCCAGCATTTT
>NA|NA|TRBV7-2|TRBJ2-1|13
CASSPHVVNEQFF
TGTGCCAGCAGCCCCCACGTAGTAAATGAGCAGTTCTTC
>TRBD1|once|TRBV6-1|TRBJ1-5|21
CASSEALGQGAGGYSNQPQHF
TGTGCCAGCAGTGAAGCGCTGGGACAGGGGGCGGGAGGGTATAGCAATCAGCCCCAGCATTTT
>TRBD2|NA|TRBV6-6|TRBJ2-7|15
CASSYGSGGYYEQYF
TGTGCCAGCAGTTACGGTAGCGGGGGATACTACGAGCAGTACTTC
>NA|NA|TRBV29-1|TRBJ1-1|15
CSVGEQIARGTEAFF
TGCAGCGTTGGAGAACAGATTGCCCGTGGCACTGAAGCTTTCTTT
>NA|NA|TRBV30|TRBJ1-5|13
CAWSLAGHQPQHF
TGTGCCTGGAGTTTGGCAGGGCATCAGCCCCAGCATTTT
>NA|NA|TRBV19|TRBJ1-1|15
CASSYQMGLNAEAFF
TGTGCCAGTAGTTACCAAATGGGGCTAAACGCTGAAGCTTTCTTT
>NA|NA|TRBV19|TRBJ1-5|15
CASSIMLTGDQPQHF
TGTGCCAGTAGTATAATGTTGACGGGGGATCAGCCCCAGCATTTT
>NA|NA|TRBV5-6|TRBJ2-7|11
CASSQYYEQYF
TGTGCCAGCAGCCAGTACTACGAGCAGTACTTC
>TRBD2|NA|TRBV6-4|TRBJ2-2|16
CASSNGLAGSTGELFF
TGTGCCAGCAGTAATGGACTAGCGGGATCTACCGGGGAGCTGTTTTTT
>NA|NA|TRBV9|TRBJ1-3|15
CASSSEAPSGNTIYF
TGTGCCAGCAGCTCAGAGGCACCCTCTGGAAACACCATATATTTT
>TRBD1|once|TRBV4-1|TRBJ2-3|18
CASSQAVQGTGDTDTQYF
TGCGCCAGCAGCCAAGCTGTTCAAGGAACAGGGGACACAGATACGCAGTATTTT
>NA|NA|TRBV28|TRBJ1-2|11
CASSFGGGYTF
TGTGCCAGCAGTTTCGGCGGTGGCTACACCTTC